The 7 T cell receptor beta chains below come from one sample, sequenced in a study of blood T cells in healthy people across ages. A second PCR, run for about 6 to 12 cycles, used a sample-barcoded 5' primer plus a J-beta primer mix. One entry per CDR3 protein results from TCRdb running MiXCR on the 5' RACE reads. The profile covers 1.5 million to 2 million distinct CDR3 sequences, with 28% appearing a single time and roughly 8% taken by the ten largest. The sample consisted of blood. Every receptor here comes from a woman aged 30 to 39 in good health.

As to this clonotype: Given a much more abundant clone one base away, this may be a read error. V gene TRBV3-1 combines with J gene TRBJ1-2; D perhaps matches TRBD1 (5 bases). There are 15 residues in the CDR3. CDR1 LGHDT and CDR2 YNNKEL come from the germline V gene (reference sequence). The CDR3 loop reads CASSKDWGRHYGYTF. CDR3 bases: TGTGCCAGCAGCAAAGACTGGGGACGCCACTATGGCTACACCTTC.

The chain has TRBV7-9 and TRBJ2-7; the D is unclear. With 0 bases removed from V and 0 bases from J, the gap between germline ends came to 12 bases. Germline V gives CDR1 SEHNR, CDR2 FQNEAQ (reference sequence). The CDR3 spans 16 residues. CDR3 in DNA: TGTGCCAGCAGCTTAGCGCGGACGGCCGACTCCTACGAGCAGTACTTC. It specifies CASSLARTADSYEQYF.

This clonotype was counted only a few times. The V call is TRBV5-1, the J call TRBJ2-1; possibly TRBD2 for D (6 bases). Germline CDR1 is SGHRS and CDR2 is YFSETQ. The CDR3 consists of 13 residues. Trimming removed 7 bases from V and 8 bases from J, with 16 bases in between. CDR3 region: CASCPMGLHEQFF. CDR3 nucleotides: TGCGCCAGCTGCCCAATGGGACTTCATGAGCAGTTCTTC.

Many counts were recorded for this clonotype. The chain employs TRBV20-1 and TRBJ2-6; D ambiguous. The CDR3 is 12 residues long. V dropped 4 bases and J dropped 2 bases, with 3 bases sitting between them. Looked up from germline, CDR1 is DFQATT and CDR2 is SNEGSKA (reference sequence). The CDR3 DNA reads TGCAGTGCTATCCCTGGGGCCAACGTCCTGACTTTC. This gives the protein CSAIPGANVLTF.

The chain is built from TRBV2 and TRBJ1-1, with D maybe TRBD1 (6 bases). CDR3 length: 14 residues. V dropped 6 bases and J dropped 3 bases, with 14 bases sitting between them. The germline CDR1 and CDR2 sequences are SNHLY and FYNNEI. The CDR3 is CASSGGHLYTEAFF. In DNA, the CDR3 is TGTGCCAGCAGCGGGGGACACCTGTACACTGAAGCTTTCTTT.

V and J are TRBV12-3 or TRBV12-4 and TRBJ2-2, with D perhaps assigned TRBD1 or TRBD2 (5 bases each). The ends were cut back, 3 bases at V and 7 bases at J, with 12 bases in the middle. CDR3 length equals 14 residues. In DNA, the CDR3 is TGTGCCAGCAGTTTCTCGGGACGAGACGGGGAGCTGTTTTTT. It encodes CASSFSGRDGELFF.

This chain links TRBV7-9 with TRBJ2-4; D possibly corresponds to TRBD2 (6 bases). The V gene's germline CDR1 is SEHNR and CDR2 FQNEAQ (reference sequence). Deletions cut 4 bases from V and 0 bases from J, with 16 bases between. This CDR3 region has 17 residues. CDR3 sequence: CASSSVGGSLAKNIQYF. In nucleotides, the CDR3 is TGTGCCAGCAGCTCAGTCGGAGGGTCCCTAGCCAAAAACATTCAGTACTTC.